This T cell receptor (beta chain) is from a study of OX40 agonist ivuxolimab in advanced cancers. Study-level information: With a range of roughly 23 to 85, age averaged approximately 60 years, and around 83% were male. Study results and caveats: With doses of 0.1-3.0 mg/kg, partial responders showed among the lowest clonal expansion.

On this clone: Its cognate antigen is unknown.

The junction had 5 bases not matched to a gene; V was cut back by 6 bases and J by 8 bases. There are 14 residues in the CDR3. Germline V lookup: CDR1 SGDLS, CDR2 YYNGEE. The assay was immunoSEQ multiplex PCR, and TCRdb's table has in-frame clones only and misses some. This sample carries tens of thousands of clones, 90% of them seen once, and the ten largest clones take under 0.65%. This receptor was obtained from an adult with an advanced solid tumor such as melanoma, head and neck, liver or kidney cancer. The J gene is TRBJ2-1, the V gene TRBV9; 13 positions match TRBD2. Sample: CD4+ or CD8+ T cells sorted from blood, taken in a trial of the OX40 agonist ivuxolimab. CDR3 sequence: CASNGLAGEDEQFF. The CDR3 DNA reads TGTGCCAGCAACGGACTAGCGGGAGAAGATGAGCAGTTCTTC.